The 26 T cell receptor beta chains listed next were all sequenced from one sample in a study of blood T cell repertoires in COVID-19. Assay: immunoSEQ multiplex PCR; the TCRdb copy retains only in-frame clones and omits some. The table includes about 220,000 clones, roughly 84% detected once. Specimen: peripheral blood. The source of these receptors is a woman older than 75 with acute or convalescent COVID-19.

This clone was seen only once. The chain joins TRBV5-8 to TRBJ1-3; perhaps TRBD1 as D (5 bases). This CDR3 contains 14 residues. V dropped 4 bases and J dropped 2 bases, with 10 bases sitting between them. Germline-derived CDR1 and CDR2 are SGHTS and YDEGEE. The CDR3 loop reads CASSRKGTGNTIYF. The CDR3 nucleotides read TGTGCCAGCAGCCGGAAGGGGACTGGAAACACCATATATTTT. Full variable domain (rest looked up from reference TRBV5-8 and TRBJ1-3): EAGVTQSPTHLIKTRGQQATLRCSPISGHTSVYWYQQALGLGLQFLLWYDEGEERNRGNFPPRFSGRQFPNYSSELNVNALELEDSALYLCASSRKGTGNTIYFGEGSWLTVV.

This clone was seen once. V gene TRBV7-2 combines with J gene TRBJ1-2, with D uncertain. The CDR3 loop spans 13 amino acids. The ends were cut back, 3 bases at V and 4 bases at J, with 9 bases in the middle. Looked up from germline, CDR1 is SGHTA and CDR2 is FQGNSA. CDR3 coding DNA: TGTGCCAGCAGCTTGCCCGGGTTCTATGGCTACACCTTC. This codes for CASSLPGFYGYTF.

Remarks on this clone: The same CDR3 also results from other DNA sequences found in this sample. V is TRBV5-1 and J is TRBJ2-7; TRBD1 agrees at 10 bases. Germline V gene sequence: CDR1 SGHRS, CDR2 YFSETQ. The CDR3 is 14 amino acids. The junction had 6 bases not matched to a gene; V was cut back by 5 bases and J by 4 bases. The CDR3 DNA sequence: TGCGCCAGCAGTTCGACAGGGGGCTCGTACGAGCAGTACTTC. As protein: CASSSTGGSYEQYF. The entire variable domain, with the rest obtained from reference TRBV5-1 and TRBJ2-7, is as follows: KAGVTQTPRYLIKTRGQQVTLSCSPISGHRSVSWYQQTPGQGLQFLFEYFSETQRNKGNFPGRFSGRQFSNSRSEMNVSTLELGDSALYLCASSSTGGSYEQYFGPGTRLTVT.

Concerning this clone itself: The junction shows a germline mismatch at one end, possibly a read error. The rearrangement links TRBV28 to TRBJ2-7; D is possibly TRBD2 (5 bases). The CDR3 consists of 11 residues. Germline V gene lookup returns CDR1 MDHEN and CDR2 SYDVKM. For the CDR3, the DNA is TGTGCCAGCAGTTTTGGGGAGTCCCTGAACTTC. It translates to CASSFGESLNF.

In this sample, this clone turned up once. The chain couples TRBV19 to TRBJ1-5; D not resolved. V was pared by 10 bases and J by 1 base, with 17 bases between. This CDR3 has 15 residues. Germline V gene sequence: CDR1 LNHDA, CDR2 SQIVND (reference sequence). The CDR3: CATYVGGGSNQPQHF. The CDR3 nucleotides read TGTGCCACCTACGTGGGAGGTGGGAGCAATCAGCCCCAGCATTTT.

Here the CDR3 reads CASGSRDYQTFGGQETQYF. The DNA of the CDR3 is TGTGCTAGTGGTTCCCGGGACTACCAAACTTTCGGGGGCCAAGAGACCCAGTACTTC. The chain has TRBV12-5 and TRBJ2-5; TRBD2 matches at 7 bases. Germline CDR1 is LGHNT and CDR2 is FRNRAP. The length of the CDR3 is 19 residues. Trimming cost V 4 bases and J 1 base; bases outside gene matches: 18. Drawing the rest from reference TRBV12-5 and TRBJ2-5, the complete variable domain is DARVTQTPRHKVTEMGQEVTMRCQPILGHNTVFWYRQTMMQGLELLAYFRNRAPLDDSGMPKDRFSAEMPDATLATLKIQPSEPRDSAVYFCASGSRDYQTFGGQETQYFGPGTRLLVL.

The sample holds one count of this clone. The CDR3 reads CASSYQLGGTDTQYF. In DNA, the CDR3 is TGTGCCAGCAGTTACCAATTGGGAGGCACAGATACGCAGTATTTT. The V call is TRBV6-5, the J call TRBJ2-3; possible D gene TRBD2, 5 bases. Trimming took off 2 bases at V and 1 base at J, with 10 bases between the two ends. Germline-derived CDR1 and CDR2 are MNHEY and SVGAGI. This CDR3 has 15 residues.

This clone turned up a few times. The chain employs TRBV27 and TRBJ2-2; 8 positions match TRBD1. J gave up 1 base and V 3 bases, and 4 bases lay outside the gene matches. The CDR3 covers 16 residues. Germline values: CDR1 MNHEY, CDR2 SMNVEV (reference sequence). The CDR3 DNA is TGTGCCAGCAGTTTCTCGGACAGGGTGAACACCGGGGAGCTGTTTTTT. Protein product: CASSFSDRVNTGELFF.

This chain connects TRBV27 to TRBJ2-1, with 9 bases matching TRBD1. The CDR3 runs to 14 residues. V lost 8 bases to trimming and J lost 7 bases; unmatched junction nucleotides: 9. Germline-derived CDR1 and CDR2 are MNHEY and SMNVEV (reference sequence). The CDR3 DNA is TGTGCCAGCGGAAAACAGGGGGCGAGTAATGAGCAGTTCTTC. Amino acid sequence: CASGKQGASNEQFF.

The CDR3: CASSDTGTYGYTF. The CDR3 DNA follows: TGTGCCAGCAGCGACACAGGGACCTATGGCTACACCTTC. The rearrangement uses TRBV6-5 and TRBJ1-2, with a tentative D call TRBD1 (6 bases). This CDR3 spans 13 amino acids. CDR1 is MNHEY, CDR2 SVGAGI, per germline. The V gene lost 6 bases and the J gene lost 4 bases, with 12 bases spanning the gap.

V gene TRBV11-3 combines with J gene TRBJ2-3, with a possible D match to TRBD2 (6 bases). Germline V lookup: CDR1 SGHNT, CDR2 YENEEA. This CDR3 is 14 amino acids long. The ends were cut back, 5 bases at V and 3 bases at J, with 12 bases in the middle. CDR3 sequence (DNA): TGTGCCAGCAGCGACGGCGGGGCAACAGATACGCAGTATTTT. Translating it yields CASSDGGATDTQYF.

The V gene is TRBV18, the J gene TRBJ2-3, with D unclear. Looked up from germline, CDR1 is KGHSH and CDR2 is LQKENI. The CDR3 covers 14 residues. Trimming pared 2 bases from V and 0 bases from J, leaving 6 bases between. The CDR3: CASSPGQSTDTQYF. Here the CDR3 DNA reads TGTGCCAGCTCACCAGGGCAGAGCACAGATACGCAGTATTTT.

V usage is TRBV4-1 and J usage is TRBJ2-7; 8 bases align to TRBD2. The germline CDR1 and CDR2 sequences are MGHRA and YSYEKL. J gave up 6 bases and V 3 bases, and 7 bases lay outside the gene matches. There are 14 residues in the CDR3. This chain's CDR3 is CASSHPGGSPEQYF. The CDR3 DNA sequence: TGCGCCAGCAGCCATCCGGGGGGGTCTCCCGAGCAGTACTTC.

This chain links TRBV2 with TRBJ2-2; 7 nucleotides agree with TRBD1. Trimming cost V 6 bases and J 4 bases; bases outside gene matches: 8. The CDR3 is 15 amino acids. Germline values: CDR1 SNHLY, CDR2 FYNNEI. CDR3 in amino acids: CASSRRDSITGELFF. The CDR3 region has the DNA TGTGCCAGCAGCCGCCGGGACAGTATCACCGGGGAGCTGTTTTTT.

V and J are TRBV14 and TRBJ2-7, with D unresolved. This CDR3 comprises 15 residues. Per germline, CDR1 SGHDN and CDR2 FVKESK. Trimming stripped 4 bases from V and 4 bases from J, with 17 bases between. The CDR3 DNA follows: TGTGCCAGCAGCCCTGAGTCCCCGCCGCGATACGAGCAGTACTTC. Translated: CASSPESPPRYEQYF.

The chain has TRBV13 and TRBJ1-5, with no clear D. Germline-derived CDR1 and CDR2 are PRHDT and FYEKMQ (reference sequence). V was shortened by 0 bases and J by 4 bases, with 16 bases between the two germline ends. The CDR3 is 17 residues long. The CDR3 bases are TGTGCCAGCAGCTTAGGCACGGGAACCTGGGGTAATCAGCCCCAGCATTTT. Its protein is CASSLGTGTWGNQPQHF.

This clone was picked up a small number of times. The chain recombines TRBV7-6 with TRBJ2-2, with a possible D match to TRBD2 (6 bases). V shed 4 bases and J shed 6 bases, with 12 bases lying between them. Germline CDR1 reads SGHVS; CDR2 reads FNYEAQ. CDR3 length: 14 residues. The CDR3 protein is CASSSRLVAGELFF. The CDR3 DNA is TGTGCCAGCAGCTCACGACTAGTCGCCGGGGAGCTGTTTTTT.

The J gene is TRBJ2-5, the V gene TRBV24-1, with unresolved D. Germline V gene data show CDR1 as KGHDR and CDR2 as SFDVKD. V lost 4 bases and J lost 0, with 5 bases in between. The CDR3 extends over 13 amino acids. The CDR3 spells CATSDGYQETQYF. The CDR3 DNA reads as TGTGCCACCAGTGACGGTTACCAAGAGACCCAGTACTTC.

The chain is built from TRBV7-2 and TRBJ2-3; 11 nucleotides align to TRBD2. The CDR3 runs to 16 residues. The germline gives CDR1 SGHTA, CDR2 FQGNSA. Unmatched junction bases numbered 6, after V lost 7 bases and J lost 0 bases. The CDR3: CASTQASGGSTDTQYF. The CDR3 DNA is TGTGCCAGCACCCAAGCTAGCGGGGGGAGCACAGATACGCAGTATTTT.

In its sample, this clone was seen once. J is TRBJ2-1 and V is TRBV3-1 (or the pseudogene TRBV3-2), with TRBD2 matching over 9 bases. The CDR3 contains 16 residues. Germline lookup yields CDR1 LGHDT and CDR2 YNNKEL (reference sequence). V trimming: 1 base; J trimming: 7 bases; junction bases outside the gene matches: 8. CDR3 protein: CASSQVGGGARNEQFF. CDR3 coding DNA: TGTGCCAGCAGCCAAGTAGGCGGGGGGGCGCGGAATGAGCAGTTCTTC.

This chain links TRBV6-2 or TRBV6-3 with TRBJ1-1; D gene ambiguous. Between the trimmed V and J ends, which lost 1 base and 1 base, there was a span of 7 bases. The length of the CDR3 is 14 residues. The germline V gene encodes CDR1 MNHEY and CDR2 SVGEGT. This CDR3 is CASSYFRANTEAFF. The CDR3 region has the DNA TGTGCCAGCAGTTACTTCCGAGCGAACACTGAAGCTTTCTTT.

The chain is built from TRBV18 and TRBJ1-1; D is unresolved. In germline, CDR1 is KGHSH, CDR2 LQKENI. The CDR3 spans 13 residues. Trimming took off 3 bases at V and 3 bases at J, with 8 bases between the two ends. Written as DNA, the CDR3 is TGTGCCAGCTCACCCGACGGGGACACTGAAGCTTTCTTT. The encoded protein is CASSPDGDTEAFF. The variable domain in full, completed from reference TRBV18 and TRBJ1-1, reads NAGVMQNPRHLVRRRGQEARLRCSPMKGHSHVYWYRQLPEEGLKFMVYLQKENIIDESGMPKERFSAEFPKEGPSILRIQQVVRGDSAAYFCASSPDGDTEAFFGQGTRLTVV.

The J gene is TRBJ1-1, the V gene TRBV6-2 or TRBV6-3; 10 bases fit TRBD1. Losses at the gene ends were 5 bases for V and 10 bases for J; bases not matched to a gene: 10. The CDR3 loop spans 14 amino acids. In germline, CDR1 is MNHEY, CDR2 SVGEGT. The CDR3 sequence is CASSNPGQGIGAFF. CDR3 bases: TGTGCCAGCAGTAACCCGGGACAGGGGATAGGAGCTTTCTTT.

The chain combines TRBV6-6 with TRBJ1-2, with TRBD1 matching 7 bases. The CDR3 spans 14 residues. After removal of 0 bases from V and 6 bases from J, the junction contained 4 bases not matched to a gene. In germline, CDR1 is MNHNY, CDR2 SVGAGI (reference sequence). This CDR3 reads CASSYSGRGDGYTF. CDR3 DNA: TGTGCCAGCAGTTACTCCGGCAGGGGGGATGGCTACACCTTC.

The table lists this clone with a count of one. The chain combines TRBV6-5 with TRBJ2-7; TRBD1 aligns across 9 bases. V was pared by 9 bases and J by 3 bases, with 12 bases of the junction left unmatched. The CDR3 covers 15 residues. Germline V gives CDR1 MNHEY, CDR2 SVGAGI. The CDR3 nucleotides read TGTGCCAGACCACCGCATAACAGGGGGCGCTACGAGCAGTACTTC. This gives the protein CARPPHNRGRYEQYF.

This rearrangement joins TRBV6-5 to TRBJ1-6, with D maybe TRBD1 (5 bases). This CDR3 region has 15 residues. Germline V gene sequence: CDR1 MNHEY, CDR2 SVGAGI. V was pared by 4 bases and J by 8 bases, with 15 bases between. CDR3 protein: CASSWVGRADSPLHF. The CDR3 DNA is TGTGCCAGCAGTTGGGTGGGCAGGGCCGATTCACCCCTCCACTTT.